This TCR beta chain was obtained from a study of shared clonotypes between healthy human individuals. Germline loops: CDR1 SGHNT, CDR2 YYREEE (reference sequence). Losses at the gene ends were 4 bases for V and 4 bases for J; bases not matched to a gene: 11. The CDR3 consists of 16 residues. Clones were read by immunoSEQ multiplex PCR, and TCRdb kept only the in-frame ones, dropping some. The sample has about 1.1 million clones, approximately 80% seen once; the top ten hold under 0.65%. The chain is built from TRBV5-4 and TRBJ2-7; 10 bases line up with TRBD2. The clonotype comes from a man aged 18 to 30 in good health. Some clones in this sample may be carry-over from other donors' samples. Sequenced input: memory CD4+ T cells from PBMCs. Subset denoted: CD45RA-negative fraction. The CDR3 is CASSQGAGGLRYEQYF. The CDR3 bases are TGTGCCAGCAGCCAAGGAGCGGGAGGGTTGAGGTACGAGCAGTACTTC.